The rows below give T cell receptor beta chains drawn from one sample of a study of T cell responses to AZD1222 COVID-19 vaccine. Sequenced by immunoSEQ multiplex PCR; TCRdb stores in-frame clones only, minus some. The table includes 180,000 or so clones, roughly 92% detected once. The input for sequencing was peripheral blood, taken 28 days after the second AZD1222 dose. The receptor source for this set is an adult who received the AZD1222 COVID-19 vaccine. The CDR3 runs from the conserved cysteine through the conserved F or W. D genes are given only for firm matches. Only part of the rows carry a size: once, few, many, or a class if the clone is expanded.

V gene,D gene,J gene,clone size,CDR3 protein,CDR3 DNA
TRBV5-1,TRBD2,TRBJ2-1,.,CASSPGRWGSGEFSYNEQFF,TGCGCCAGCAGCCCGGGACGGTGGGGTAGCGGGGAATTCTCCTACAATGAGCAGTTCTTC
TRBV5-5,.,TRBJ1-1,.,CASSLVGTEAFF,TGTGCCAGCAGCTTGGTGGGAACTGAAGCTTTCTTT
TRBV29-1,.,TRBJ1-5,.,CSVQDVDQPQHF,TGCAGCGTCCAGGATGTTGATCAGCCCCAGCATTTT
TRBV3-1/TRBV3-2,.,TRBJ2-7,.,CASSQAGYYEQYF,TGTGCCAGCAGCCAAGCGGGGTACTACGAGCAGTACTTC
TRBV9,TRBD1,TRBJ2-2,.,CASSFPGTGSTGELFF,TGTGCCAGCAGCTTCCCCGGGACAGGGAGCACCGGGGAGCTGTTTTTT
TRBV4-3,.,TRBJ1-5,.,CASSQIHKQGGGQPQHF,TGCGCCAGCAGCCAAATACATAAGCAGGGCGGAGGACAGCCCCAGCATTTT
TRBV19,.,TRBJ1-2,.,CASTTAAAGYTF,TGTGCCAGTACCACCGCGGCGGCTGGCTACACCTTC
TRBV9,.,TRBJ1-5,.,CASSPLWNQPQHF,TGTGCCAGCAGCCCCTTATGGAATCAGCCCCAGCATTTT
TRBV27,.,TRBJ2-1,.,CASSSLGGGLPEQFF,TGTGCCAGCAGTTCCCTGGGGGGGGGCCTTCCTGAGCAGTTCTTC
TRBV27,TRBD1,TRBJ2-3,.,CASSLRQGVDTQYF,TGTGCCAGCAGTCTCCGACAGGGTGTAGATACGCAGTATTTT
TRBV9,TRBD1,TRBJ1-4,.,CASSVQGTGGPLSNEKLFF,TGTGCCAGCAGCGTCCAGGGGACAGGGGGCCCCTTGTCTAATGAAAAACTGTTTTTT
TRBV19,TRBD1,TRBJ2-6,.,CASSPTGQALSGANVLTF,TGTGCCAGTAGTCCTACGGGACAGGCCCTCTCTGGGGCCAACGTCCTGACTTTC
TRBV24-1,.,TRBJ1-1,.,CATSEGGWAKNTEAFF,TGTGCCACCAGTGAGGGTGGCTGGGCAAAGAACACTGAAGCTTTCTTT
TRBV9,.,TRBJ2-1,.,CASSVSGGGLYNEQFF,TGTGCCAGCAGCGTATCTGGCGGGGGCCTCTACAATGAGCAGTTCTTC
TRBV18,.,TRBJ1-3,.,CASSPTAVSGNTIYF,TGTGCCAGCTCACCAACGGCGGTCTCTGGAAACACCATATATTTT
TRBV7-3,TRBD1,TRBJ2-5,.,CASSLEGAETQYF,TGTGCCAGCAGCTTAGAGGGGGCAGAGACCCAGTACTTC
TRBV29-1,TRBD2,TRBJ2-7,.,CSVLAGLGYEQYF,TGCAGCGTCCTAGCGGGGCTCGGGTACGAGCAGTACTTC
TRBV2,TRBD2,TRBJ2-3,.,CASGRGGVADTQYF,TGTGCCAGCGGGCGGGGGGGCGTAGCAGATACGCAGTATTTT
TRBV6-5,TRBD1,TRBJ1-1,.,CASSNRGYTEAFF,TGTGCCAGCAGTAACAGGGGTTACACTGAAGCTTTCTTT
TRBV5-1,.,TRBJ2-5,.,CASSLDRETQYF,TGCGCCAGCAGCTTAGACAGAGAGACCCAGTACTTC
TRBV28,.,TRBJ1-6,.,CASNMRGQGHSPLHF,TGTGCCAGCAATATGAGGGGCCAGGGACATTCACCCCTCCACTTT
TRBV21-1,.,TRBJ1-3,once,CASTDSGSGNTIYF,TGTGCCTCAACAGACAGCGGCTCTGGAAACACCATATATTTT
TRBV6-2/TRBV6-3,.,TRBJ1-1,.,CASSPASGLEAFF,TGTGCCAGCAGTCCCGCTTCCGGGCTAGAAGCTTTCTTT
TRBV6-5,.,TRBJ1-5,.,CASSYTGTNQPQHF,TGTGCCAGCAGTTACACCGGGACTAATCAGCCCCAGCATTTT